This passage covers 24 T cell receptor beta chains from one sample sequenced in a study of siplizumab effects on memory and regulatory T cells. Profiling relied on immunoSEQ multiplex PCR, and the TCRdb table lists in-frame clones only, not all of them. Of about 100,000 clones in the sample, more than 90% are singletons; the top ten hold 2.5% to 3%. The specimen was CD4+ T cells sorted from blood. These receptors were taken from a human donor in good health. Some clones in this sample may be carry-over from other donors' samples.

This clone was counted once. V usage is TRBV10-1 and J usage is TRBJ2-4; D is perhaps TRBD1 (5 bases). The CDR3 consists of 14 residues. V was trimmed by 0 bases and J by 8 bases, leaving 11 bases between them. Germline CDR1 and CDR2: WNHNN and SYGVQD (reference sequence). The CDR3 is CASSESRLGDIQYF. The CDR3 region has the DNA TGCGCCAGCAGTGAGTCGAGGTTAGGGGACATTCAGTACTTC.

V gene TRBV18 combines with J gene TRBJ2-3, with 14 bases matching TRBD2. CDR1 is KGHSH and CDR2 is LQKENI in the germline V gene. CDR3 length: 17 amino acids. V dropped 3 bases and J dropped 1; count of bases not matched to a gene: 3. The CDR3 DNA sequence: TGTGCCAGCTCACCGGGGACTAGCGGGAGAGGCACAGATACGCAGTATTTT. Encoded protein: CASSPGTSGRGTDTQYF.

The rearrangement uses TRBV15 and TRBJ2-7; maybe TRBD1 (6 bases). Germline V gene data show CDR1 as LNHNV and CDR2 as YYDKDF (reference sequence). V was trimmed by 8 bases and J by 0 bases, leaving 14 bases between them. The CDR3 is 14 amino acids. The CDR3 DNA sequence: TGTGCCACCGGCGCCCGGACAGCCTCCTACGAGCAGTACTTC. Translation: CATGARTASYEQYF.

The chain is built from TRBV11-2 and TRBJ2-5, with 8 bases aligning to TRBD1. The CDR3 spans 16 residues. After removal of 5 bases from V and 4 bases from J, the junction contained 12 bases not matched to a gene. The germline V gene has CDR1 SGHAT and CDR2 FQNNGV. CDR3 in amino acids: CASSLQGARGRETQYF. The CDR3 nucleotides read TGTGCCAGCAGCCTCCAGGGGGCAAGGGGGAGAGAGACCCAGTACTTC.

V usage is TRBV7-2 and J usage is TRBJ1-2; D is undetermined. This CDR3 region has 13 residues. Trimming shortened V by 5 bases and J by 2 bases, and 9 bases separated the two germline ends. The V gene's germline CDR1 is SGHTA and CDR2 FQGNSA. CDR3 sequence: CASSPTQNYGYTF. DNA of the CDR3: TGTGCCAGCAGCCCTACACAGAACTATGGCTACACCTTC.

This rearrangement joins TRBV9 to TRBJ2-1; 10 positions agree with TRBD2. Germline trimming cut 1 base from V and 4 bases from J; bases unmatched to any gene: 2. CDR3 length: 15 residues. Germline values: CDR1 SGDLS, CDR2 YYNGEE. The CDR3 region is CASSVSSGRYNEQFF. CDR3 nucleotide sequence: TGTGCCAGCAGCGTATCTAGCGGGAGATACAATGAGCAGTTCTTC.

CDR3 loop: CASRSPQETQYF. CDR3 DNA sequence: TGTGCCAGCAGGTCGCCCCAAGAGACCCAGTACTTC. The V gene is TRBV6-5, the J gene TRBJ2-5; D gene ambiguous. Per the germline V gene, CDR1 is MNHEY and CDR2 is SVGAGI. This CDR3 is 12 amino acids long. Trimming took 6 bases from V and 1 from J, leaving 6 bases between them.

The chain links TRBV9 to TRBJ1-1; TRBD1 might be the D (5 bases). V lost 4 bases and J 1 base, leaving 14 bases between the germline ends. Germline CDR1 reads SGDLS; CDR2 reads YYNGEE. This CDR3 spans 15 amino acids. The DNA for the CDR3 is TGTGCCAGCAGCCCCGAGGGCAGGGCGAACACTGAAGCTTTCTTT. Encoded protein: CASSPEGRANTEAFF.

The chain recombines TRBV5-1 with TRBJ2-5; no clear D. The V gene's germline CDR1 is SGHRS and CDR2 YFSETQ. Trimming stripped 1 base from V and 5 bases from J, with 12 bases between. CDR3 length equals 14 residues. Written as DNA, the CDR3 is TGCGCCAGCAGCTTGTTGCCAGGCGCCGAGACCCAGTACTTC. Translating it yields CASSLLPGAETQYF.

V and J are TRBV6-1 and TRBJ1-2, with D uncertain. The V end was cut by 4 bases, the J end by 1 base, with 7 bases between. This CDR3 has 13 amino acids. The germline V gene encodes CDR1 MNHNS and CDR2 SASEGT. The CDR3 protein is CASSVGFNYGYTF. As DNA, the CDR3 is TGTGCCAGCAGTGTCGGTTTTAACTATGGCTACACCTTC.

Only one count was recorded for this clone. The chain is built from TRBV2 and TRBJ1-2; the D gene is possibly TRBD1 (5 bases). This CDR3 is built from 14 residues. Germline CDR1 SNHLY, CDR2 FYNNEI. V was cut by 0 bases and J by 7 bases, with 12 bases left in between. The chain's CDR3 is CASSEAREAGGYTF. In nucleotides, the CDR3 is TGTGCCAGCAGTGAAGCCAGGGAAGCCGGTGGCTACACCTTC.

The V gene is TRBV27, the J gene TRBJ2-3; 10 bases line up with TRBD1. CDR1 is MNHEY and CDR2 is SMNVEV in the germline V gene (reference sequence). The junction had 7 bases not matched to a gene; V was cut back by 6 bases and J by 7 bases. The CDR3 has 14 amino acids. Here the CDR3 DNA reads TGTGCCAGCAGGGAGACAGGGGGCTTGAATACGCAGTATTTT. Its protein is CASRETGGLNTQYF.

The gene calls are TRBV5-1 and TRBJ1-5; 7 nucleotides agree with TRBD1. Germline lookup yields CDR1 SGHRS and CDR2 YFSETQ. V shed 0 bases, J shed 4 bases, and the junction held 1 base outside the gene matches. The CDR3 consists of 14 residues. The CDR3 sequence: CASSLGDRNQPQHF. The CDR3 coding sequence is TGCGCCAGCAGCTTGGGGGACAGAAATCAGCCCCAGCATTTT.

This clone was seen only once. The V and J genes are TRBV10-3 and TRBJ1-3; D is ambiguous. CDR1 is ENHRY and CDR2 is SYGVKD in the germline V gene. This CDR3 is 13 amino acids long. The germline V and J ends were trimmed by 6 bases and 0 bases, with 6 bases remaining between them. CDR3 coding DNA: TGTGCCATCAGGGACCCCTCTGGAAACACCATATATTTT. Its translation is CAIRDPSGNTIYF.

The genes are TRBV27 and TRBJ2-2; 9 positions agree with TRBD2. The ends lost 7 bases at V and 4 bases at J; junction bases unmatched: 13. Germline CDR1 reads MNHEY; CDR2 reads SMNVEV (reference sequence). CDR3 length: 17 residues. CDR3 loop: CASTPEGGRGGTGELFF. For the CDR3, the DNA is TGTGCCAGCACCCCGGAAGGCGGGAGGGGGGGCACCGGGGAGCTGTTTTTT.

The CDR3 spells CASSLSSGAYYEQYF. The DNA for the CDR3 is TGTGCCAGTAGCCTTTCTAGCGGGGCCTATTACGAGCAGTACTTC. This chain joins TRBV19 and TRBJ2-7, with 9 bases aligning to TRBD2. Trimming at V came to 6 bases and at J to 4 bases, leaving 10 bases not matched to a gene. The CDR3 covers 15 residues. The V gene's germline CDR1 is LNHDA and CDR2 SQIVND (reference sequence).

The chain recombines TRBV2 with TRBJ1-1; 7 nucleotides agree with TRBD1. Per the germline V gene, CDR1 is SNHLY and CDR2 is FYNNEI. This CDR3 is 14 amino acids long. V shed 6 bases, J shed 1 base, and the junction held 5 bases outside the gene matches. CDR3 amino acids: CASRLRGGNTEAFF. The DNA for the CDR3 is TGTGCCAGCAGACTCAGGGGGGGGAACACTGAAGCTTTCTTT.

The chain employs TRBV18 and TRBJ1-1; D gene uncertain. The CDR3 contains 16 residues. Trimming took off 3 bases at V and 0 bases at J, with 14 bases between the two ends. Germline values: CDR1 KGHSH, CDR2 LQKENI. The CDR3 region is CASSPRESIMNTEAFF. As DNA, the CDR3 is TGTGCCAGCTCACCCCGCGAATCCATCATGAACACTGAAGCTTTCTTT.

The V and J genes are TRBV2 and TRBJ2-7; TRBD1 might be the D (6 bases). Germline V gives CDR1 SNHLY, CDR2 FYNNEI. Trimming removed 6 bases at V and 4 bases at J, with 10 bases between. The CDR3 loop spans 12 amino acids. CDR3 region: CASSPDRYEQYF. DNA for the CDR3: TGTGCCAGCAGCCCCGACAGGTACGAGCAGTACTTC.

The CDR3, as DNA: TGTGCCAGCAGCTCCGGCGGAGGTTTCGAGCAGTACTTC. It yields the protein CASSSGGGFEQYF. This chain connects TRBV11-3 to TRBJ2-7; tentatively, D is TRBD2 (5 bases). This CDR3 spans 13 amino acids. Deletions cut 4 bases from V and 6 bases from J, with 13 bases between. Germline V lookup: CDR1 SGHNT, CDR2 YENEEA.

This chain links TRBV7-3 with TRBJ2-1; 14 bases agree with TRBD2. V was pared by 4 bases and J by 6 bases, with 5 bases of the junction left unmatched. The germline V gene has CDR1 SGHTA and CDR2 FQGTGA. This CDR3 is 16 amino acids long. CDR3 nucleotides: TGTGCCAGCAGCTCGCCGGGACTAGCGGGAGCCAATGAGCAGTTCTTC. This sequence encodes CASSSPGLAGANEQFF. Full variable domain (rest looked up from reference TRBV7-3 and TRBJ2-1): GAGVSQTPSNKVTEKGKYVELRCDPISGHTALYWYRQSLGQGPEFLIYFQGTGAADDSGLPNDRFFAVRPEGSVSTLKIQRTERGDSAVYLCASSSPGLAGANEQFFGPGTRLTVL.

J is TRBJ1-2 and V is TRBV6-5; D gene uncertain. The CDR3 spans 14 residues. Trimming removed 5 bases from V and 2 bases from J, with 12 bases in between. Germline V lookup: CDR1 MNHEY, CDR2 SVGAGI. This chain's CDR3 is CASSTYRANYGYTF. Written as DNA, the CDR3 is TGTGCCAGCAGTACCTATCGGGCAAACTATGGCTACACCTTC.

The chain combines TRBV12-5 with TRBJ1-1, with D possibly matching TRBD1 (5 bases). This CDR3 spans 13 amino acids. Deletions cut 2 bases from V and 5 bases from J, with 9 bases between. Germline CDR1 is LGHNT and CDR2 is FRNRAP. The CDR3 protein is CASGLLGGTEAFF. The CDR3 DNA reads as TGTGCTAGTGGTTTGTTGGGGGGAACTGAAGCTTTCTTT. Filled out from reference TRBV12-5 and TRBJ1-1, the complete variable domain reads DARVTQTPRHKVTEMGQEVTMRCQPILGHNTVFWYRQTMMQGLELLAYFRNRAPLDDSGMPKDRFSAEMPDATLATLKIQPSEPRDSAVYFCASGLLGGTEAFFGQGTRLTVV.

This chain connects TRBV6-4 to TRBJ2-1; D gene ambiguous. CDR1 is MRHNA and CDR2 is SNTAGT in the germline V gene. Trimming pared 0 bases from V and 10 bases from J, leaving 13 bases between. This CDR3 spans 14 amino acids. CDR3 nucleotides: TGTGCCAGCAGTGACTCACTAATACGCGGAGAGCAGTTCTTC. Encoded protein: CASSDSLIRGEQFF.